In this sample, the clone carrying this T cell receptor (beta chain) turned up many times. Its cognate antigen is unknown. The record originates from a study of cytomegalovirus exposure and HLA in healthy donors. Findings and caveats of the study: Later analysis found that TCR beta chains associated with HLA were more clonally expanded than other, equally common chains. An assumption of roughly uniform sequencing depth across donors underlay the presence/absence analyses.

A multiplex PCR was run with 60 Vbeta primers and 13 Jbeta primers. Generated by immunoSEQ multiplex PCR, the TCRdb table keeps only in-frame clones and is missing some. This sample has about 120,000 clones, with 75% found just once. Germline assignment: CDR1 SNHLY and CDR2 FYNNEI. The CDR3 runs to 15 residues. V was shortened by 4 bases and J by 4 bases, with 14 bases between the two germline ends. This TCR was recovered from a middle-aged woman in good health and CMV-seropositive. Sequenced sample: PBMCs. The chain uses TRBV2 and TRBJ1-5; no reliable D call. The CDR3, as DNA: TGTGCCAGCAGTGTCGGAGGGTGGGGTAATCAGCCCCAGCATTTT. Protein product: CASSVGGWGNQPQHF.